The 20 T cell receptor beta chains presented below share a single source sample, sequenced in a study of T cells after yellow fever vaccination. MiXCR was run by TCRdb on the 5' RACE reads, yielding one entry per CDR3 protein. This sample has over 300,000 distinct CDR3 sequences, with around 6.8% found just once. The material was PBMCs, obtained roughly 47 days after the first yellow fever vaccination. Receptors were obtained from a man aged 18 to 35 who received the YFV17D yellow fever vaccine.

This chain links TRBV5-4 with TRBJ2-1, with D possibly TRBD2 on 5 matching bases. Trimming shortened V by 1 base and J by 7 bases, and 12 bases separated the two germline ends. Germline V CDR1 and CDR2: SGHNT, YYREEE (reference sequence). The CDR3 totals 14 residues. CDR3 sequence reads: CASSLTSAANEQFF. In DNA, the CDR3 is TGTGCCAGCAGCTTGACTAGTGCCGCGAATGAGCAGTTCTTC.

This chain links TRBV5-1 with TRBJ2-7; D may match TRBD1 or TRBD2 (5 bases each). V gave up 4 bases and J gave up 6 bases, with 20 bases separating them. CDR3 size: 15 residues. CDR1 SGHRS and CDR2 YFSETQ come from the germline V gene. The CDR3, as DNA: TGCGCCAGCAGCCCCCGGGACCCTCATGCGGGCGAGCAGTACTTC. It codes for CASSPRDPHAGEQYF.

J is TRBJ1-2 and V is TRBV6-5, with no clear D. CDR1 and CDR2 from the germline V gene are MNHEY and SVGAGI. With 2 bases removed from V and 8 bases from J, the gap between germline ends came to 6 bases. The CDR3 is made up of 11 amino acids. In DNA, the CDR3 is TGTGCCAGCAGTTACCCGGGAGGCTACACCTTC. It encodes CASSYPGGYTF.

This clonotype was detected only a few times. For the CDR3, the DNA is TGCGCCAGCAGCCAAGCCCGGGACAGGGTGACAGATACGCAGTATTTT. Its translation is CASSQARDRVTDTQYF. The chain carries TRBV4-3 and TRBJ2-3, with 9 bases fitting TRBD1. V lost 1 base, J lost 3 bases, and 5 bases stayed unmatched. Germline CDR1 is LGHNA and CDR2 is YSLEER. The CDR3 is 16 residues long.

The rearrangement uses TRBV6-1 and TRBJ2-1, with D possibly matching TRBD2 (7 bases). Germline V CDR1 and CDR2: MNHNS, SASEGT. Trimming removed 8 bases at V and 14 bases at J, with 25 bases between. There are 14 residues in the CDR3. The CDR3 loop is CASYAGPGGLTEFF. CDR3 coding DNA: TGTGCCAGCTACGCGGGACCGGGGGGCCTAACAGAGTTCTTC.

The chain carries TRBV7-2 and TRBJ1-1; possible D gene TRBD1, 6 bases. Germline V gene lookup returns CDR1 SGHTA and CDR2 FQGNSA. Trimming took off 5 bases at V and 10 bases at J, with 14 bases between the two ends. CDR3 length equals 12 residues. The chain's CDR3 is CASSPQGLVAFF. CDR3 nucleotides: TGTGCCAGCAGCCCCCAGGGGTTAGTAGCTTTCTTT.

This clonotype was picked up a small number of times. The rearrangement links TRBV5-4 to TRBJ1-5, with TRBD1 identical over 8 bases. Germline assignment: CDR1 SGHNT and CDR2 YYREEE (reference sequence). The J segment lost 0 bases and the V segment lost 0 bases, leaving 5 bases of the junction unmatched. The CDR3 contains 17 residues. CDR3 region: CASSLGPGGDSNQPQHF. The DNA of the CDR3 is TGTGCCAGCAGCTTGGGGCCAGGGGGCGATAGCAATCAGCCCCAGCATTTT.

This chain joins TRBV20-1 and TRBJ2-5; 12 nucleotides line up with TRBD1. Germline V lookup: CDR1 DFQATT, CDR2 SNEGSKA (reference sequence). The CDR3 is 13 residues long. The ends lost 5 bases at V and 5 bases at J; junction bases unmatched: 3. This CDR3 reads CSAGTGGVETQYF. The CDR3 DNA follows: TGCAGTGCTGGGACAGGGGGCGTTGAGACCCAGTACTTC.

This clonotype has a handful of counts. The chain links TRBV5-1 to TRBJ2-5; D might be TRBD2 (5 bases). Trimming pared 6 bases from V and 2 bases from J, leaving 11 bases between. The germline gives CDR1 SGHRS, CDR2 YFSETQ. The CDR3 loop spans 13 amino acids. The CDR3 is CASTPGLQETQYF. The CDR3 region has the DNA TGCGCCAGCACTCCGGGGTTGCAAGAGACCCAGTACTTC.

This clonotype appeared a few times. The V and J genes are TRBV28 and TRBJ2-7; 7 bases fit TRBD2. Germline-derived CDR1 and CDR2 are MDHEN and SYDVKM. The CDR3 contains 16 residues. The J segment lost 0 bases and the V segment lost 6 bases, leaving 11 bases of the junction unmatched. CDR3 nucleotide sequence: TGTGCCAGCAGCCCCGGGGGAGGGGTGAGCTCCTACGAGCAGTACGTC. This gives the protein CASSPGGGVSSYEQYV.

There are a few counts of this clonotype. The chain combines TRBV27 with TRBJ1-2, with 9 bases that match TRBD1. Looked up from germline, CDR1 is MNHEY and CDR2 is SMNVEV (reference sequence). The CDR3 is 15 residues long. V lost 6 bases and J lost 5; bases outside the gene matches: 10. The CDR3 reads CASSPTMTGGYGYTF. Here the CDR3 DNA reads TGTGCCAGCAGCCCCACCATGACAGGGGGGTATGGCTACACCTTC.

The genes are TRBV7-3 and TRBJ2-2; TRBD2 matches at 11 bases. The CDR3 is 17 amino acids. V trimming: 5 bases; J trimming: 6 bases; junction bases outside the gene matches: 11. The germline V gene encodes CDR1 SGHTA and CDR2 FQGTGA. CDR3 protein: CASSPRGLTSGAGELFF. The CDR3 DNA reads as TGTGCCAGCAGCCCCCGGGGTCTGACTAGCGGGGCCGGGGAGCTGTTTTTT.

The chain employs TRBV5-4 and TRBJ2-1; 9 bases match TRBD2. Germline trimming cut 4 bases from V and 8 bases from J; bases unmatched to any gene: 13. CDR3 length equals 16 residues. Germline CDR1 is SGHNT and CDR2 is YYREEE (reference sequence). This chain's CDR3 is CASSTGALAGVDEQFF. In DNA form, the CDR3 reads TGTGCCAGCAGCACCGGAGCACTAGCGGGTGTCGATGAGCAGTTCTTC.

This clonotype was seen ten or more times. The chain combines TRBV6-4 with TRBJ2-3; D unresolved. The CDR3 length is 13 residues. The germline V gene has CDR1 MRHNA and CDR2 SNTAGT. The V end was cut by 2 bases, the J end by 3 bases, with 6 bases between. CDR3 coding DNA: TGTGCCAGCAGTGACACAGAAACAGATACGCAGTATTTT. Amino acids: CASSDTETDTQYF.

The V and J genes are TRBV5-5 and TRBJ2-7; a weak D match, TRBD1 (6 bases). Trimming shortened V by 2 bases and J by 0 bases, and 9 bases separated the two germline ends. The CDR3 is 14 amino acids. The germline CDR1 and CDR2 sequences are SGHKS and YYEKEE (reference sequence). The CDR3 reads CASSFTGNSYEQYV. In nucleotides, the CDR3 is TGTGCCAGCAGCTTCACAGGGAACTCCTACGAGCAGTACGTC.

This chain links TRBV5-6 with TRBJ1-1; D is undetermined. Trimming pared 1 base from V and 8 bases from J, leaving 9 bases between. Germline V gives CDR1 SGHDT, CDR2 YYEEEE. This CDR3 is 12 amino acids long. The CDR3 DNA follows: TGTGCCAGCAGCTTGAACCGTAACGAAGCTTTCTTT. Translated, it gives CASSLNRNEAFF.

This clonotype was counted between two and nine times. The V and J genes are TRBV2 and TRBJ1-1; D possibly corresponds to TRBD1 (6 bases). The CDR3 runs to 14 residues. Germline CDR1 is SNHLY and CDR2 is FYNNEI. Trimming cost V 3 bases and J 2 bases, with 10 bases left between them. The CDR3 here is CASSDRTVNTEAFF. CDR3 nucleotides: TGTGCCAGCAGTGATCGGACAGTCAACACTGAAGCTTTCTTT.

The rearrangement uses TRBV9 and TRBJ2-7, with 8 nucleotides matching TRBD2. Looked up from germline, CDR1 is SGDLS and CDR2 is YYNGEE. J gave up 0 bases and V 5 bases, and 7 bases lay outside the gene matches. The CDR3 contains 15 residues. CDR3 in DNA: TGTGCCAGCAGTCTACGGGGGGGGCCCTCCTACGAGCAGTACTTC. This codes for CASSLRGGPSYEQYF.

The sample holds a few counts of this clonotype. The chain combines TRBV28 with TRBJ1-1; D is undetermined. CDR1 and CDR2 (germline): MDHEN, SYDVKM. V was pared by 7 bases and J by 0 bases, with 9 bases between. This CDR3 has 13 amino acids. As DNA, the CDR3 is TGTGCCAGCATGTTGACGGTGAACACTGAAGCTTTCTTT. Translating it yields CASMLTVNTEAFF.

This clonotype has ten or more counts. The chain employs TRBV18 and TRBJ2-7, with 10 bases that match TRBD1. The CDR3 contains 15 residues. V lost 1 base and J lost 3; bases outside the gene matches: 3. The V gene's germline CDR1 is KGHSH and CDR2 LQKENI. In nucleotides, the CDR3 is TGTGCCAGCTCACCACGGGGACAGGGGCTCTACGAGCAGTACTTC. It codes for CASSPRGQGLYEQYF.